Listed here are 27 T cell receptor beta chains from one sample, sequenced in a study of T cells in narcolepsy (dated by TCRdb to between 2018 and 2020). The library was made by the immunoSEQ multiplex PCR assay. TCRdb holds this immuneACCESS table with in-frame rearrangements only. Some clones are missing; in checked studies, unresolved V genes explain under half, and the rest has no known cause. For this sample the table gives 24,000 or so clones, of which 70% to 90% were detected only once. About 1.3% of the sample is held by the ten biggest clonotypes. The sample taken for sequencing was CD45RA- memory CD4+ T cells from PBMCs. The sample's cell subset or site, from its label and the paper: memory T cells sorted ex vivo from peripheral blood. Every receptor here comes from a human donor with narcolepsy.

The rearrangement uses TRBV6-5 and TRBJ2-7; D uncertain. Trimming removed 0 bases at V and 5 bases at J, with 5 bases between. The CDR3 runs to 12 residues. CDR1 is MNHEY and CDR2 is SVGAGI in the germline V gene. For the CDR3, the DNA is TGTGCCAGCAGTTACTCGGGCCACGAGCAGTACTTC. Protein sequence: CASSYSGHEQYF.

In this sample, this clone turned up once. This sample also contains other DNA sequences that code for the same CDR3. The V call is TRBV19, the J call TRBJ1-1; D not resolved. Deletions cut 4 bases from V and 5 bases from J, with 17 bases between. The CDR3 is 15 amino acids. Germline-derived CDR1 and CDR2 are LNHDA and SQIVND (reference sequence). The CDR3 bases are TGTGCCAGTAGTACTAGGTATCGAGGGAGAACTGAAGCTTTCTTT. It specifies CASSTRYRGRTEAFF.

This clone was observed once. The chain carries TRBV7-2 and TRBJ2-3, with D unclear. V was shortened by 2 bases and J by 7 bases, with 4 bases between the two germline ends. This CDR3 is 11 amino acids long. Germline V gene sequence: CDR1 SGHTA, CDR2 FQGNSA. This CDR3 is CASSLSNTQYF. As DNA, the CDR3 is TGTGCCAGCAGCTTATCGAATACGCAGTATTTT. Supplemented by reference TRBV7-2 and TRBJ2-3, the full variable domain reads GAGVSQSPSNKVTEKGKDVELRCDPISGHTALYWYRQSLGQGLEFLIYFQGNSAPDKSGLPSDRFSAERTGGSVSTLTIQRTQQEDSAVYLCASSLSNTQYFGPGTRLTVL.

The chain combines TRBV5-4 with TRBJ2-1; 7 bases agree with TRBD1. The V gene end was trimmed by 6 bases and the J gene end by 1 base; junction bases not matched to a gene: 7. From germline, CDR1 is SGHNT and CDR2 YYREEE (reference sequence). This CDR3 region has 15 residues. The CDR3 region is CASTPRDRSYNEQFF. CDR3 DNA: TGTGCCAGCACCCCCCGGGACAGATCCTACAATGAGCAGTTCTTC.

The chain has TRBV2 and TRBJ2-7; possible D gene TRBD1, 6 bases. The CDR3 has 14 residues. Deletions cut 6 bases from V and 2 bases from J, with 14 bases between. Germline V gene data show CDR1 as SNHLY and CDR2 as FYNNEI. The CDR3 DNA reads TGTGCCAGCAGAGCCCCCGACAGGACCTACGAGCAGTACTTC. As protein: CASRAPDRTYEQYF.

This clone was counted between two and nine times. The gene calls are TRBV27 and TRBJ1-3; no firm D call. The CDR3 runs to 13 residues. V lost 5 bases, J lost 1 base, and 6 bases lay in between. Germline loops: CDR1 MNHEY, CDR2 SMNVEV (reference sequence). The CDR3 sequence is CASSAWSGNTIYF. The CDR3 coding sequence is TGTGCCAGCAGTGCGTGGTCTGGAAACACCATATATTTT.

There are a few counts of this clone. The chain is built from TRBV6-5 and TRBJ2-7, with 12 bases lining up with TRBD2. Germline CDR1 and CDR2: MNHEY and SVGAGI. With 7 bases clipped from V and 6 bases from J, the junction kept 7 bases outside the gene matches. The CDR3 is 14 amino acids. Written as DNA, the CDR3 is TGTGCCAGCACCCTAGCGGGAGGGCCATTCGAGCAGTACTTC. It encodes CASTLAGGPFEQYF.

The chain links TRBV6-4 to TRBJ1-1; D remains unclear. Germline CDR1 is MRHNA and CDR2 is SNTAGT. CDR3 length: 13 amino acids. The V end was cut by 6 bases, the J end by 2 bases, with 10 bases between. This chain's CDR3 is CASSGGRNTEAFF. CDR3 coding DNA: TGTGCCAGCAGCGGAGGGCGCAACACTGAAGCTTTCTTT.

This clone was counted a single time. V is TRBV4-1 and J is TRBJ1-2; D is undetermined. The CDR3 runs 12 residues. Looked up from germline, CDR1 is MGHRA and CDR2 is YSYEKL. V gave up 2 bases and J gave up 4 bases, with 5 bases separating them. In nucleotides, the CDR3 is TGCGCCAGCAGCCAATTGAGCTATGGCTACACCTTC. Translation gives CASSQLSYGYTF.

The V gene is TRBV11-2, the J gene TRBJ2-1; 10 positions match TRBD1. The CDR3 consists of 18 residues. With V trimmed by 5 bases and J by 6 bases, 16 bases remained unmatched. Germline assignment: CDR1 SGHAT and CDR2 FQNNGV. The CDR3, as DNA: TGTGCCAGCAGCACCTATACTCCGGGACAGGGGATGGTCAATGAGCAGTTCTTC. It codes for CASSTYTPGQGMVNEQFF.

This chain connects TRBV7-6 to TRBJ2-1; 8 nucleotides match TRBD2. V dropped 3 bases and J dropped 6; count of bases not matched to a gene: 10. Germline loops: CDR1 SGHVS, CDR2 FNYEAQ. This CDR3 has 16 residues. The CDR3 DNA is TGTGCCAGCAGCTTTCTCCGGGAGGGGGTAGGCAATGAGCAGTTCTTC. It codes for CASSFLREGVGNEQFF.

This chain links TRBV28 with TRBJ1-2, with a tentative D call TRBD1 (5 bases). Between the trimmed V and J ends, which lost 3 bases and 3 bases, there was a span of 11 bases. Germline CDR1 MDHEN, CDR2 SYDVKM. The CDR3 extends over 14 amino acids. The CDR3 DNA follows: TGTGCCAGCAGTTTGGCCAGGGTGGACTATGGCTACACCTTC. Translated, it gives CASSLARVDYGYTF.

The chain has TRBV27 and TRBJ2-2; 7 bases match TRBD1. This CDR3 has 12 amino acids. CDR1 MNHEY and CDR2 SMNVEV come from the germline V gene (reference sequence). The CDR3 protein is CVTGRNPGELFF. The CDR3 bases are TGTGTGACAGGGCGAAACCCCGGGGAGCTGTTTTTT.

V and J are TRBV5-8 and TRBJ2-7, with 11 bases aligning to TRBD1. This CDR3 contains 15 residues. J lost 3 bases, V lost 1 base, and 3 bases had no gene match. From germline, CDR1 is SGHTS and CDR2 YDEGEE. The CDR3 protein is CASSLYGTGGYEQYF. The CDR3 bases are TGTGCCAGCAGCTTGTACGGGACAGGGGGCTACGAGCAGTACTTC.

The chain uses TRBV6-6 and TRBJ2-7; 10 nucleotides agree with TRBD2. Unmatched junction bases numbered 13, after V lost 6 bases and J lost 5 bases. Looked up from germline, CDR1 is MNHNY and CDR2 is SVGAGI (reference sequence). This CDR3 is 16 amino acids long. This CDR3 reads CASRNPSGSLLDEQYF. The CDR3 bases are TGTGCCAGCAGAAATCCTAGCGGGAGCCTTTTGGACGAGCAGTACTTC.

This clone has only a few counts. This chain uses TRBV11-3 with TRBJ2-1; the match to TRBD2 covers 10 bases. The germline V gene encodes CDR1 SGHNT and CDR2 YENEEA. V shed 1 base and J 0 bases; nucleotides not matched to a gene: 9. The CDR3 has 19 residues. The CDR3 protein is CASSLAPSGSTSSYNEQFF. The CDR3 bases are TGTGCCAGCAGCTTAGCCCCTAGCGGGAGCACCAGCTCCTACAATGAGCAGTTCTTC.

J is TRBJ1-4 and V is TRBV28, with D perhaps matching TRBD1 (5 bases). Germline CDR1 reads MDHEN; CDR2 reads SYDVKM. Trimming pared 6 bases from V and 8 bases from J, leaving 13 bases between. The CDR3 extends over 13 amino acids. The CDR3 protein is CASRRGIVEKLFF. The CDR3 region has the DNA TGTGCCAGCAGGAGGGGCATCGTCGAAAAACTGTTTTTT.

This clone was seen only a few times. This chain links TRBV7-8 with TRBJ2-7; D remains unclear. Germline CDR1 and CDR2: SGHVS and FQNEAQ. The CDR3 totals 13 residues. V shed 1 base and J shed 0 bases, with 4 bases lying between them. The CDR3 reads CASSLGPSYEQYF. The CDR3 DNA is TGTGCCAGCAGCTTAGGGCCCTCCTACGAGCAGTACTTC.

The rearrangement uses TRBV16 and TRBJ2-7; D could derive from TRBD1 or TRBD2 (5 bases each). V lost 5 bases and J 9 bases, leaving 17 bases between the germline ends. The length of the CDR3 is 13 residues. Germline assignment: CDR1 KGHSY and CDR2 FQNENV. The CDR3 DNA reads as TGTGCCAGCAGCGGTCCGGCAGGGACGTTGCAGTACTTC. It specifies CASSGPAGTLQYF.

The chain links TRBV10-1 to TRBJ2-5; D gene ambiguous. The assigned J gene may be wrong: the sequence end matches TRBJ2-7 better. The CDR3 length is 15 residues. Germline V gene lookup returns CDR1 WNHNN and CDR2 SYGVQD (reference sequence). The CDR3 nucleotides are TGCGCCAGCAGTGAGTCCGGCCAACTGGGCTCCGAGCAGTACTTC. This codes for CASSESGQLGSEQYF.

V usage is TRBV6-5 and J usage is TRBJ2-7; 8 nucleotides line up with TRBD2. J lost 0 bases, V lost 8 bases, and 6 bases had no gene match. This CDR3 spans 14 amino acids. Germline CDR1 is MNHEY and CDR2 is SVGAGI. Written as DNA, the CDR3 is TGTGCCAGCGGAAGCGGGAGTTACTCCTACGAGCAGTACTTC. It translates to CASGSGSYSYEQYF.

The V call is TRBV6-6, the J call TRBJ1-5, with D tentatively TRBD1 (6 bases). The ends were cut back, 6 bases at V and 4 bases at J, with 13 bases in the middle. The CDR3 totals 14 residues. Germline CDR1 reads MNHNY; CDR2 reads SVGAGI (reference sequence). CDR3 coding DNA: TGTGCCAGCAGCCGCGGACAGAGAAATCAGCCCCAGCATTTT. Amino acids: CASSRGQRNQPQHF.

The chain couples TRBV7-9 to TRBJ2-7; D is uncertain. Germline-derived CDR1 and CDR2 are SEHNR and FQNEAQ (reference sequence). CDR3 length: 16 amino acids. The V end lost 5 bases, the J end lost 1 base, and 18 bases lay between the germline ends. The CDR3 DNA reads TGTGCCAGCAGCCCTAGTTCAGCGCACAAGTCCTACGAGCAGTACTTC. Translated: CASSPSSAHKSYEQYF.

The chain combines TRBV6-5 with TRBJ2-1; tentative D call: TRBD1 (7 bases). Trimming took 6 bases from V and 9 from J, leaving 12 bases between them. This CDR3 has 12 residues. Germline V gene lookup returns CDR1 MNHEY and CDR2 SVGAGI. CDR3 loop: CASSNQGGEQFF. The CDR3 DNA is TGTGCCAGCAGCAACCAGGGGGGTGAGCAGTTCTTC.

CDR3 in DNA: TGTGCCAGCAGCGAGAGGATGGACTCTTTAAGCTACAATGAGCAGTTCTTC. It translates to CASSERMDSLSYNEQFF. This chain connects TRBV9 to TRBJ2-1; TRBD2 is a possible D gene (5 bases). Germline V gives CDR1 SGDLS, CDR2 YYNGEE. CDR3 length: 17 amino acids. V lost 3 bases and J lost 3, with 19 bases in between.

The chain recombines TRBV6-6 with TRBJ1-6; D remains unclear. From germline, CDR1 is MNHNY and CDR2 SVGAGI (reference sequence). The germline V and J ends were trimmed by 0 bases and 6 bases, with 6 bases remaining between them. The CDR3 is made up of 14 amino acids. The CDR3 DNA sequence: TGTGCCAGCAGTTACTCGATCCCTAATTCACCCCTCCACTTT. This gives the protein CASSYSIPNSPLHF.

V usage is TRBV5-1 and J usage is TRBJ2-1; D ambiguous. CDR3 length: 18 amino acids. The V end lost 0 bases, the J end lost 1 base, and 17 bases lay between the germline ends. Germline CDR1 is SGHRS and CDR2 is YFSETQ. CDR3 sequence (DNA): TGCGCCAGCAGCTTGGGCCCCCTCGGGCGGAGTTCCTACAATGAGCAGTTCTTC. The encoded protein is CASSLGPLGRSSYNEQFF.